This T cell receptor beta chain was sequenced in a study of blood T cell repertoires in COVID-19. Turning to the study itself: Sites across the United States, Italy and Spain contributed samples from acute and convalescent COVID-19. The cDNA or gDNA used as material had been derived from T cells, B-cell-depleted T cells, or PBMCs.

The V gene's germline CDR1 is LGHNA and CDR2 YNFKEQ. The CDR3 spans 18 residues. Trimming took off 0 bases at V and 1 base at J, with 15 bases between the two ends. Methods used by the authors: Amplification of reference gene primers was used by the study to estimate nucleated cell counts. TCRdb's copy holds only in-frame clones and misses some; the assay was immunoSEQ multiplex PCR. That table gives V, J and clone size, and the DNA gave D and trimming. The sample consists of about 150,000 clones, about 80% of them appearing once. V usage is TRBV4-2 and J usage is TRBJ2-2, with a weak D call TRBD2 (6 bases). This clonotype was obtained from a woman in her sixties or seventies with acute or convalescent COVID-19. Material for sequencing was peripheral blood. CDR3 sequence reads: CASSQDMISGKNTGELFF. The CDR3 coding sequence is TGTGCCAGCAGCCAAGATATGATTAGCGGAAAGAACACCGGGGAGCTGTTTTTT.